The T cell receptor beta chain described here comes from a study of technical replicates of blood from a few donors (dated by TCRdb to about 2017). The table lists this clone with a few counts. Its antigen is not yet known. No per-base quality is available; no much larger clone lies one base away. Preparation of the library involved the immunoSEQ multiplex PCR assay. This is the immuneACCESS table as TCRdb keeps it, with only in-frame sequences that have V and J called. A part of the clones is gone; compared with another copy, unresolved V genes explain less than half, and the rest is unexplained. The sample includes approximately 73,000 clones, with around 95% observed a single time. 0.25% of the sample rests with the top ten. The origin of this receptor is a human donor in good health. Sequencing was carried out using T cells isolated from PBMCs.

For the CDR3, the sequence is CASSENPDTEAFF. The DNA sequence follows: TGCGCCAGCAGTGAGAATCCGGACACTGAAGCTTTCTTT. The V and J genes are TRBV10-1 and TRBJ1-1; no D gene is confidently identified. The germline V gene (reference sequence) yields WNHNN for CDR1 and SYGVQD for CDR2. The junction carries 7 bases between V and J, which are trimmed by 2 bases and 3 bases respectively. The CDR3 runs 13 amino acids, cysteine and phenylalanine included. The only DNA kept is the CDR3, 39 bases in frame from the first base.